This entry describes one TCR beta chain. Construction of TCR beta libraries relied on iRepertoire HTBI primers and on Arm-PCR targeting CDR3 regions. Each CDR3 protein is one row after TCRdb ran MiXCR on the multiplex PCR reads. The sample yields around 460,000 distinct CDR3 sequences, approximately 15% seen once. This entry comes from a study of regulatory T cells in long-lasting Graves disease. Germline CDR1 is LNHDA and CDR2 is SQIVND (reference sequence). This CDR3 has 15 amino acids. Time point reported: newly diagnosed GD, antithyroid drugs for less than 3 months. PBMCs were the source of the RNA used for TCR sequencing. Patients with Graves' disease were diagnosed by American Thyroid Association guidelines. Another study also made use of these data, one on T cells in Graves' hyperthyroidism and ophthalmopathy. That study reports: The TCR CDR3 was amplified in a first-round RT-PCR using the HTBI primer set. Ophthalmopathy, which appeared later, was predicted by the model a median about 6 months before onset.

The chain employs TRBV19 and TRBJ2-3; the match to TRBD2 covers 7 bases. The J call may be mistaken, given a closer DNA end match to TRBJ2-1. This material consisted of peripheral blood mononuclear cells (PBMCs), taken at new diagnosis, from a patient treated with antithyroid drugs. The receptor was derived from a woman between 50 and 59 years old with Graves disease. The CDR3 region is CASSTTASGPSRQFF. CDR3 sequence (DNA): TGTGCCAGTAGTACCACGGCTAGCGGTCCGAGTAGGCAGTTCTTC.